This TCR beta chain stems from a study of CD8 T cells in ankylosing spondylitis. Each CDR3 protein gets one entry after TCRdb re-called the 5' RACE reads with MiXCR. The sample carries roughly 440,000 distinct CDR3 sequences, 17% recorded once. Germline lookup yields CDR1 LGHNA and CDR2 YSLEER. With 1 base removed from V and 2 bases from J, the gap between germline ends came to 12 bases. The CDR3 contains 15 residues. Findings of the study overall: A TCR beta motif made of fewer than ten highly homologous variants seemed typical of ankylosing spondylitis blood. Peripheral blood held disease-linked clones only at relatively low frequency, and these were CD8+.

This clonotype was seen more than once but under ten times. Its antigen is as yet unknown. The chain uses TRBV4-3 and TRBJ2-7; a weak D match, TRBD1 (6 bases). Sequencing was performed on blood, either unsorted or a sorted T cell fraction (not recorded which). The sequence was collected from a male donor with ankylosing spondylitis. The CDR3 protein is CASSQAPAGAYEQYF. The DNA of the CDR3 is TGCGCCAGCAGCCAAGCTCCGGCAGGGGCCTACGAGCAGTACTTC.